This T cell receptor beta chain emerged from a study of T-cell memory formation after mild COVID-19. One entry per CDR3 protein, called by TCRdb with MiXCR from the 5' RACE reads. The data contain about 310,000 distinct CDR3 sequences, around a sixth of them singletons. What was sequenced was PBMCs or a T cell subset sorted from them (not recorded which). This receptor was identified in a man aged 18 to 29 who had mild COVID-19 (a few samples of this study predate the infection). Cell type and time point are not known.

CDR3 amino acids: CASSVGWVTGELFF. In nucleotides, the CDR3 is TGTGCCAGCAGCGTAGGGTGGGTGACCGGGGAGCTGTTTTTT. The rearrangement links TRBV9 to TRBJ2-2, with D unresolved. This CDR3 is 14 amino acids long. Per the germline V gene, CDR1 is SGDLS and CDR2 is YYNGEE. The V end lost 0 bases, the J end lost 5 bases, and 8 bases lay between the germline ends.